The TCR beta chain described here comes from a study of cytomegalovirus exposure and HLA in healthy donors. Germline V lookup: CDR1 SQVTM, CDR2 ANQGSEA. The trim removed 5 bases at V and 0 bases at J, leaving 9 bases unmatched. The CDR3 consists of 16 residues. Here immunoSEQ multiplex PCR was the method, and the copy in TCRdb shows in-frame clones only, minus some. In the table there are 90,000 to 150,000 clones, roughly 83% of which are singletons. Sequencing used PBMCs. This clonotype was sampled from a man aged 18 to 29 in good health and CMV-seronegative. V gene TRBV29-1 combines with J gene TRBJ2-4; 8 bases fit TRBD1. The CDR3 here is CSVSRDRSLAKNIQYF. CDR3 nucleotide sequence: TGCAGCGTTTCTCGGGACAGGTCCTTAGCCAAAAACATTCAGTACTTC.